Below, 30 T cell receptor beta chains from the same sample are listed, as sequenced in a study of T-cell memory formation after mild COVID-19. One entry per CDR3 protein results from TCRdb running MiXCR on the 5' RACE reads. The sample holds about 240,000 distinct CDR3 sequences; 8% to 10% are singletons and the top ten take roughly a fifth. The source material was PBMCs or a T cell subset sorted from them (not recorded which). The receptors stem from a man in his late teens or twenties who had mild COVID-19 (a few samples of this study predate the infection). Cell type and time point are not known.

There are many counts of this clonotype. CDR3 sequence: CASSSWSSGANVLTF. DNA of the CDR3: TGTGCCAGCAGCTCTTGGAGCTCTGGGGCCAACGTCCTGACTTTC. This rearrangement joins TRBV27 to TRBJ2-6; D gene uncertain. Trimming took off 6 bases at V and 0 bases at J, with 9 bases between the two ends. Looked up from germline, CDR1 is MNHEY and CDR2 is SMNVEV (reference sequence). CDR3 length equals 15 residues.

This clonotype was seen more than once but under ten times. The gene calls are TRBV5-1 and TRBJ2-2; D is unclear. V was cut by 3 bases and J by 2 bases, with 8 bases left in between. The CDR3 has 14 residues. Germline loops: CDR1 SGHRS, CDR2 YFSETQ. CDR3 bases: TGCGCCAGCAGCTCGCAGGTCAACACCGGGGAGCTGTTTTTT. Its translation is CASSSQVNTGELFF.

V usage is TRBV5-1 and J usage is TRBJ2-5; D possibly corresponds to TRBD1 (5 bases). CDR1 is SGHRS, CDR2 YFSETQ, per germline. The CDR3 extends over 14 amino acids. V lost 3 bases to trimming and J lost 2 bases, with 11 bases between them. The DNA for the CDR3 is TGCGCCAGCAGCTCGTTGGGGCCGCAAGAGACCCAGTACTTC. Its translation: CASSSLGPQETQYF. The full variable domain, completed using reference TRBV5-1 and TRBJ2-5, is KAGVTQTPRYLIKTRGQQVTLSCSPISGHRSVSWYQQTPGQGLQFLFEYFSETQRNKGNFPGRFSGRQFSNSRSEMNVSTLELGDSALYLCASSSLGPQETQYFGPGTRLLVL.

This clonotype was picked up a small number of times. The chain combines TRBV15 with TRBJ1-5; D is ambiguous. Trimming shortened V by 1 base and J by 0 bases, and 7 bases separated the two germline ends. The germline CDR1 and CDR2 sequences are LNHNV and YYDKDF (reference sequence). This CDR3 is 15 amino acids long. The CDR3 nucleotides are TGTGCCACCAGCAGAGTAGACGCTAGCAATCAGCCCCAGCATTTT. Encoded protein: CATSRVDASNQPQHF.

This clonotype was seen a few times. The chain uses TRBV14 and TRBJ2-7; D uncertain. V shed 3 bases and J shed 3 bases, with 9 bases lying between them. This CDR3 contains 13 residues. Germline CDR1 reads SGHDN; CDR2 reads FVKESK. The CDR3 reads CASSQPGDYEQYF. CDR3 bases: TGTGCCAGCAGCCAGCCAGGCGACTACGAGCAGTACTTC.

The CDR3 DNA reads TGCAGTGTCATAGACAGCAGTAGCGCAGATACGCAGTATTTT. It translates to CSVIDSSSADTQYF. This chain uses TRBV20-1 with TRBJ2-3; D possibly matches TRBD1 or TRBD2 (5 bases each). CDR3 length: 14 residues. Trimming stripped 7 bases from V and 4 bases from J, with 18 bases between. Per germline, CDR1 DFQATT and CDR2 SNEGSKA (reference sequence).

In this sample, this clonotype turned up many times. The rearrangement joins TRBV4-2 to TRBJ2-5; no clear D. The germline gives CDR1 LGHNA, CDR2 YNFKEQ. This CDR3 has 14 amino acids. V lost 4 bases and J lost 6, with 15 bases in between. The CDR3 sequence: CASSRTGDPKTQYF. The CDR3 DNA reads TGTGCCAGCAGCCGAACCGGTGACCCAAAGACCCAGTACTTC.

In this sample, this clonotype turned up a few times. The genes are TRBV5-6 and TRBJ2-7, with D maybe TRBD2 (6 bases). The germline V gene has CDR1 SGHDT and CDR2 YYEEEE. The CDR3 sequence is 15 residues long. V shed 2 bases and J shed 0 bases, with 12 bases lying between them. CDR3 sequence: CASSLLPGSSYEQYV. For the CDR3, the DNA is TGTGCCAGCAGCTTACTTCCCGGGAGCTCCTACGAGCAGTACGTC.

The chain has TRBV6-2 or TRBV6-3 and TRBJ2-1; D is possibly TRBD1 or TRBD2 (6 bases each). V was shortened by 6 bases and J by 5 bases, with 17 bases between the two germline ends. Germline V lookup: CDR1 MNHEY, CDR2 SVGEGT. The CDR3 is 15 amino acids. This CDR3 reads CASSHPTGAHNEQFF. DNA for the CDR3: TGTGCCAGCAGCCACCCGACGGGGGCCCACAATGAGCAGTTCTTC.

V gene TRBV4-1 combines with J gene TRBJ1-1; D remains unclear. V lost 0 bases and J lost 1, with 12 bases in between. From germline, CDR1 is MGHRA and CDR2 YSYEKL. CDR3 size: 16 residues. This CDR3 is CASSQERGWPNTEAFF. In DNA form, the CDR3 reads TGCGCCAGCAGCCAAGAACGAGGTTGGCCGAACACTGAAGCTTTCTTT.

This chain links TRBV27 with TRBJ1-2, with D uncertain. Per germline, CDR1 MNHEY and CDR2 SMNVEV (reference sequence). The CDR3 contains 14 residues. V lost 3 bases to trimming and J lost 4 bases, with 12 bases between them. CDR3 sequence reads: CASSFDGWGYGYTF. CDR3 nucleotide sequence: TGTGCCAGCAGTTTCGACGGCTGGGGCTATGGCTACACCTTC.

This clonotype has only a few counts. This rearrangement joins TRBV7-2 to TRBJ2-7; possibly TRBD1 or TRBD2 for D (6 bases each). Germline V gives CDR1 SGHTA, CDR2 FQGNSA. The CDR3 has 14 residues. Trimming pared 2 bases from V and 3 bases from J, leaving 11 bases between. CDR3 nucleotide sequence: TGTGCCAGCAGCTTACGAAGGGGGGTCTACGAGCAGTACGTC. Translating it yields CASSLRRGVYEQYV.

The V call is TRBV6-5, the J call TRBJ2-4; 10 bases agree with TRBD2. CDR1 is MNHEY, CDR2 SVGAGI, per germline. This CDR3 has 14 amino acids. The V gene end was trimmed by 6 bases and the J gene end by 9 bases; junction bases not matched to a gene: 8. Written as DNA, the CDR3 is TGTGCCAGCAGAGACAGCGGGGGGGCCGGCATTCAGTACTTC. Translating gives CASRDSGGAGIQYF.

This clonotype has a count of ten or more. The chain carries TRBV11-2 and TRBJ2-7, with 8 bases that match TRBD1. J gave up 5 bases and V 5 bases, and 14 bases lay outside the gene matches. This CDR3 region has 16 residues. Germline values: CDR1 SGHAT, CDR2 FQNNGV. This chain's CDR3 is CASSPLRGQGRHEQYF. The CDR3 region has the DNA TGTGCCAGCAGCCCACTCAGGGGGCAGGGGCGCCACGAGCAGTACTTC. The full variable domain, with the rest looked up from reference TRBV11-2 and TRBJ2-7, is EAGVAQSPRYKIIEKRQSVAFWCNPISGHATLYWYQQILGQGPKLLIQFQNNGVVDDSQLPKDRFSAERLKGVDSTLKIQPAKLEDSAVYLCASSPLRGQGRHEQYFGPGTRLTVT.

This clonotype was counted only a few times. The gene calls are TRBV10-3 and TRBJ2-3; 9 positions agree with TRBD2. This CDR3 is 14 amino acids long. Germline lookup yields CDR1 ENHRY and CDR2 SYGVKD. J was trimmed by 6 bases and V by 4 bases; bases with no gene match: 5. CDR3 sequence: CAISGPSGVDTQYF. The CDR3 nucleotides read TGTGCCATCAGTGGACCTAGCGGGGTTGATACGCAGTATTTT.

In this sample, this clonotype turned up a few times. The rearrangement joins TRBV3-1 to TRBJ2-3; 8 bases map to TRBD2. V lost 4 bases, J lost 7 bases, and 10 bases stayed unmatched. The germline V gene has CDR1 LGHDT and CDR2 YNNKEL (reference sequence). The CDR3 is 15 residues long. CDR3 region: CASSLLGGGLHTQYF. The CDR3 DNA is TGTGCCAGCAGCCTACTAGGCGGGGGGCTTCATACGCAGTATTTT.

This sequence joins TRBV5-1 and TRBJ1-1; weak D call: TRBD1 (6 bases). The V gene's germline CDR1 is SGHRS and CDR2 YFSETQ. V dropped 4 bases and J dropped 2 bases, with 12 bases sitting between them. The CDR3 has 14 residues. The CDR3 is CASSMQGSNTEAFF. CDR3 coding DNA: TGCGCCAGCAGCATGCAGGGGAGCAACACTGAAGCTTTCTTT.

This clonotype was detected a few times. The chain couples TRBV7-3 to TRBJ2-1, with 8 bases matching TRBD2. The CDR3 consists of 14 residues. V shed 6 bases and J 7 bases; nucleotides not matched to a gene: 8. Germline V gives CDR1 SGHTA, CDR2 FQGTGA. CDR3 bases: TGTGCCAGCAGAGACTCTAGCGGGTTGAATGAGCAGTTCTTC. Protein product: CASRDSSGLNEQFF.

Ten or more counts support this clonotype. This rearrangement joins TRBV7-8 to TRBJ2-1, with 14 bases identical to TRBD2. Germline V gene sequence: CDR1 SGHVS, CDR2 FQNEAQ. The CDR3 sequence is 16 residues long. J lost 9 bases, V lost 4 bases, and 8 bases had no gene match. CDR3 sequence (DNA): TGTGCCAGCAGCTACGGACTAGCGGGGGGACTTGGTGAGCAGTTCTTC. Translation gives CASSYGLAGGLGEQFF.

This clonotype was detected ten times or more. The chain has TRBV29-1 and TRBJ1-3; no firm D call. The CDR3 runs to 13 residues. With 5 bases removed from V and 0 bases from J, the gap between germline ends came to 8 bases. Per the germline V gene, CDR1 is SQVTM and CDR2 is ANQGSEA. This chain's CDR3 is CSVKAFSGNTIYF. Written as DNA, the CDR3 is TGCAGCGTTAAGGCCTTCTCTGGAAACACCATATATTTT.

Comments on this clonotype: One end of the junction fails to match germline, which may point to a read error. The chain has TRBV18 and TRBJ2-5; no reliable D call. Germline CDR1 is KGHSH and CDR2 is LQKENI. CDR3 length: 16 amino acids. CDR3 nucleotide sequence: TGTGCCAGCTCATCACCCCCCCGGACGCGCCAAGAGACCCAGTACTTC. As protein: CASSSPPRTRQETQYF.

The chain is built from TRBV4-1 and TRBJ1-1, with D possibly matching TRBD1 (5 bases). V was shortened by 0 bases and J by 2 bases, with 10 bases between the two germline ends. Germline V gene sequence: CDR1 MGHRA, CDR2 YSYEKL. CDR3 size: 15 residues. The CDR3 region has the DNA TGCGCCAGCAGCCAAGAGGGGGAGACCAACACTGAAGCTTTCTTT. Encoded protein: CASSQEGETNTEAFF.

The chain is built from TRBV28 and TRBJ2-5, with no clear D. This CDR3 is built from 13 residues. V was trimmed by 3 bases and J by 1 base, leaving 6 bases between them. From germline, CDR1 is MDHEN and CDR2 SYDVKM. The CDR3 nucleotides are TGTGCCAGCAGTTTTCCGGCCCAAGAGACCCAGTACTTC. This codes for CASSFPAQETQYF. The variable domain in full, completed from reference TRBV28 and TRBJ2-5, reads DVKVTQSSRYLVKRTGEKVFLECVQDMDHENMFWYRQDPGLGLRLIYFSYDVKMKEKGDIPEGYSVSREKKERFSLILESASTNQTSMYLCASSFPAQETQYFGPGTRLLVL.

CDR3 nucleotide sequence: TGTGCCAGCAGCTTAAGGGCCAGTAACAATGAGCAGTTCTTC. Its translation: CASSLRASNNEQFF. The J gene is TRBJ2-1, the V gene TRBV7-3; unclear D gene. Trimming stripped 1 base from V and 5 bases from J, with 9 bases between. CDR3 length: 14 residues. The germline V gene encodes CDR1 SGHTA and CDR2 FQGTGA.

This rearrangement joins TRBV6-2 or TRBV6-3 to TRBJ1-1, with D hard to call. This CDR3 is 18 amino acids long. V lost 2 bases and J 0 bases, leaving 19 bases between the germline ends. CDR1 and CDR2 from the germline V gene are MNHEY and SVGEGT. CDR3 residues: CASSYQVWDPHVNTEAFF. The CDR3 DNA is TGTGCCAGCAGTTACCAAGTCTGGGATCCCCACGTGAACACTGAAGCTTTCTTT.

Here the CDR3 reads CASSSAPETQYF. In nucleotides, the CDR3 is TGTGCCAGCAGCTCCGCCCCGGAGACCCAGTACTTC. The V gene is TRBV7-9, the J gene TRBJ2-5; D is ambiguous. CDR1 SEHNR and CDR2 FQNEAQ come from the germline V gene (reference sequence). Trimming removed 4 bases from V and 5 bases from J, with 8 bases in between. The CDR3 loop spans 12 amino acids.

This clonotype was counted only a few times. This chain uses TRBV7-8 with TRBJ2-7; TRBD1 might be the D (6 bases). This CDR3 has 15 amino acids. Trimming stripped 5 bases from V and 2 bases from J, with 16 bases between. Germline CDR1 reads SGHVS; CDR2 reads FQNEAQ. CDR3 protein: CASSPDGTKAYEQYF. The CDR3 nucleotides read TGTGCCAGCAGCCCTGACGGGACAAAAGCCTACGAGCAGTACTTC. The whole variable domain, remainder taken from reference TRBV7-8 and TRBJ2-7, is GAGVSQSPRYKVAKRGQDVALRCDPISGHVSLFWYQQALGQGPEFLTYFQNEAQLDKSGLPSDRFFAERPEGSVSTLKIQRTQQEDSAVYLCASSPDGTKAYEQYFGPGTRLTVT.

This chain connects TRBV12-3 or TRBV12-4 to TRBJ2-7; D is unclear. This CDR3 is 12 amino acids long. V was shortened by 7 bases and J by 7 bases, with 14 bases between the two germline ends. This chain's CDR3 is CASTLSAGEQYF. Written as DNA, the CDR3 is TGTGCCAGCACCCTGTCCGCCGGGGAGCAGTACTTC.

Only a few counts were recorded for this clonotype. The J gene is TRBJ2-3, the V gene TRBV25-1, with 10 nucleotides matching TRBD1. This CDR3 comprises 15 residues. Germline trimming cut 6 bases from V and 4 bases from J; bases unmatched to any gene: 7. Germline-derived CDR1 and CDR2 are MGHDK and SYGVNS. CDR3 residues: CASSDPGQGADTQYF. The CDR3 DNA is TGTGCCAGCAGCGACCCAGGACAGGGGGCAGATACGCAGTATTTT.

The CDR3 here is CSASVGQLNEKLFF. CDR3 nucleotides: TGCAGTGCTAGTGTGGGGCAGCTTAATGAAAAACTGTTTTTT. The V and J genes are TRBV20-1 and TRBJ1-4, with D perhaps TRBD1 (5 bases). Trimming took 3 bases from V and 4 from J, leaving 12 bases between them. Germline V gene data show CDR1 as DFQATT and CDR2 as SNEGSKA (reference sequence). CDR3 size: 14 residues.